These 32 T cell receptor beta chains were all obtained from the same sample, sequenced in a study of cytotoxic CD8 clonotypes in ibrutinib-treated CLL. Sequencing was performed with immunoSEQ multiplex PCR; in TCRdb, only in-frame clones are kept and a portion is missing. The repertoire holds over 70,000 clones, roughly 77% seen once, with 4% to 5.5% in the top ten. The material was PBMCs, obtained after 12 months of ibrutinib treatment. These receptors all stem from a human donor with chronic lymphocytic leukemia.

This CDR3 is CASSLAGRTSTQYF. In DNA form, the CDR3 reads TGTGCCAGCAGCTTGGCTGGGCGGACTAGCACCCAGTACTTC. The chain recombines TRBV5-6 with TRBJ2-4; the match to TRBD2 covers 8 bases. The V gene end was trimmed by 0 bases and the J gene end by 13 bases; junction bases not matched to a gene: 9. This CDR3 is 14 amino acids long. Per the germline V gene, CDR1 is SGHDT and CDR2 is YYEEEE.

The CDR3 loop is CASSEVAAGNTIYF. CDR3 nucleotides: TGTGCCAGCAGTGAGGTGGCAGCTGGAAACACCATATATTTT. The chain recombines TRBV6-1 with TRBJ1-3; D ambiguous. Trimming removed 3 bases from V and 2 bases from J, with 8 bases in between. Germline CDR1 reads MNHNS; CDR2 reads SASEGT. This CDR3 is 14 amino acids long.

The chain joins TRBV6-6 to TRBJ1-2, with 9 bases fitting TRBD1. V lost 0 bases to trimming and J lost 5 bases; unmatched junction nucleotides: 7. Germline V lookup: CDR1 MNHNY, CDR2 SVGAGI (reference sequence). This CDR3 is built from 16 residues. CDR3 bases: TGTGCCAGCAGTTACTCGAGGGGACAGGGAGGGTATGGCTACACCTTC. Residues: CASSYSRGQGGYGYTF.

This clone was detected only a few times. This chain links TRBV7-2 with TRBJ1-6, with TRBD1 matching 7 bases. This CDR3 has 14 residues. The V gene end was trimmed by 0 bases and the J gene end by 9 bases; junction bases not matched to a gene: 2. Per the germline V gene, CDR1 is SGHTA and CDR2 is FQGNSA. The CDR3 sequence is CASSLAGGGSPLHF. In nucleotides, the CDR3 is TGTGCCAGCAGCTTAGCAGGGGGCGGTTCACCCCTCCACTTT. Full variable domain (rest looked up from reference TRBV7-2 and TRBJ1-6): GAGVSQSPSNKVTEKGKDVELRCDPISGHTALYWYRQSLGQGLEFLIYFQGNSAPDKSGLPSDRFSAERTGGSVSTLTIQRTQQEDSAVYLCASSLAGGGSPLHFGNGTRLTVT.

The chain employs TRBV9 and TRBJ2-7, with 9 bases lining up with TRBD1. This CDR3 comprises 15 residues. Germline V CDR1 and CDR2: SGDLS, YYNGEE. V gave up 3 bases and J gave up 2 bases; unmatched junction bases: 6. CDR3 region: CASSGAGTGPYEQYF. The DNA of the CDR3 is TGTGCCAGCAGCGGTGCCGGGACAGGGCCCTACGAGCAGTACTTC.

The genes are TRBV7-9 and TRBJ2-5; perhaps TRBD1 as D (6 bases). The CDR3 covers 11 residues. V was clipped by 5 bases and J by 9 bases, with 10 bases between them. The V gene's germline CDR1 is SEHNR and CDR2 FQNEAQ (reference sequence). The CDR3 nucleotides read TGTGCCAGCAGCCCCGAGGGGGCCCAGTACTTC. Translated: CASSPEGAQYF.

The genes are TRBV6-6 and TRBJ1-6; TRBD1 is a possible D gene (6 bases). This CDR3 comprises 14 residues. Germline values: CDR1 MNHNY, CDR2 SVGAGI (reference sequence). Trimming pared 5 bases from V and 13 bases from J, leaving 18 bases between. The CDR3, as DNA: TGTGCCAGCAGTCGGGGACAAGGGGTCGATCCCCTCCACTTT. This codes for CASSRGQGVDPLHF.

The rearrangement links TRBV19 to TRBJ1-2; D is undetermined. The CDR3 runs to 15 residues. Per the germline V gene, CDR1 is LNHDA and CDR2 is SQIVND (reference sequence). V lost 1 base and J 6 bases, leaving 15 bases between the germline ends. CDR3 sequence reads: CASSIAGPGGHGYTF. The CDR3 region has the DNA TGTGCCAGTAGTATAGCGGGTCCAGGCGGCCATGGCTACACCTTC.

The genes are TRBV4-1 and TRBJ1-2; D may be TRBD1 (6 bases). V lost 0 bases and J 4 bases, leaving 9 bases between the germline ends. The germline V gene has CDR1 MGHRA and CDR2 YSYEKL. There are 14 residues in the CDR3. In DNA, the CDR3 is TGCGCCAGCAGCCAAGAGGACAGCCGCTATGGCTACACCTTC. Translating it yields CASSQEDSRYGYTF.

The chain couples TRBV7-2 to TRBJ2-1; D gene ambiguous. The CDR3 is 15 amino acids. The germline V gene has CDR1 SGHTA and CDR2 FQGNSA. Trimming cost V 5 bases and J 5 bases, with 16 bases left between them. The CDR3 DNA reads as TGTGCCAGCAGCCCCCCCCCGACCCTGGACAATGAGCAGTTCTTC. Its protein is CASSPPPTLDNEQFF.

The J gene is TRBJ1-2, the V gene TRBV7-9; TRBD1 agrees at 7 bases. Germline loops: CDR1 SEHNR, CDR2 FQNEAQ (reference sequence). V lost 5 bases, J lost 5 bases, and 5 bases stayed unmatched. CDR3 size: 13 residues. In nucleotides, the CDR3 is TGTGCCAGCAGCCGGGACAGCCTTTATGGCTACACCTTC. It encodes CASSRDSLYGYTF.

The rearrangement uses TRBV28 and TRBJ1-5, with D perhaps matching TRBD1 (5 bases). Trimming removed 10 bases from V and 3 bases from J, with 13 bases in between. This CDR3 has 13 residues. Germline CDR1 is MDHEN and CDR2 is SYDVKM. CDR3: CATHRGNNQPQHF. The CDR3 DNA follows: TGTGCCACCCACCGGGGGAACAATCAGCCCCAGCATTTT.

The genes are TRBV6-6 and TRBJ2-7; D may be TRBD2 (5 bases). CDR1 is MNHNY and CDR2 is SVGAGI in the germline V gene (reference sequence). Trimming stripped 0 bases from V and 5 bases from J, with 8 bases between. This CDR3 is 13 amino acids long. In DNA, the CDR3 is TGTGCCAGCAGTTACTCGAGGGCGGACGAGCAGTACTTC. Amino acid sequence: CASSYSRADEQYF.

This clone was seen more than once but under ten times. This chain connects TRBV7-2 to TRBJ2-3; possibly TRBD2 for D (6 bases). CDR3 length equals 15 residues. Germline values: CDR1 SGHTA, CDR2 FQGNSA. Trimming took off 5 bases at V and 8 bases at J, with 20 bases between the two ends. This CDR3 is CASSPSTRGAGTQYF. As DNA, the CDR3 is TGTGCCAGCAGCCCCTCGACTAGAGGCGCCGGTACGCAGTATTTT.

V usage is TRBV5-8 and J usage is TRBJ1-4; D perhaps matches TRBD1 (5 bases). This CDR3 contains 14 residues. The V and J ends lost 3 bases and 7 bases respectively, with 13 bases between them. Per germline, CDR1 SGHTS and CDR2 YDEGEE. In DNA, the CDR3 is TGTGCCAGCAGCTCTCCGGGGGACGGTGAAAAACTGTTTTTT. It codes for CASSSPGDGEKLFF.

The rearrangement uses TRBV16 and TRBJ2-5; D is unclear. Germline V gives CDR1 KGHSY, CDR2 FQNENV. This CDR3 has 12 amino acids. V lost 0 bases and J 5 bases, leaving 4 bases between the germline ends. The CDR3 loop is CASSQSSETQYF. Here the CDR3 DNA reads TGTGCCAGCAGCCAATCGTCCGAGACCCAGTACTTC.

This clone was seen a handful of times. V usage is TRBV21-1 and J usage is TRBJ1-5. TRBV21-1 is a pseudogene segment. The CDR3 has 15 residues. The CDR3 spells CASSKNGSWNQPQHF. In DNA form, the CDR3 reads TGTGCCAGCAGCAAAAACGGCAGCTGGAATCAGCCCCAGCATTTT.

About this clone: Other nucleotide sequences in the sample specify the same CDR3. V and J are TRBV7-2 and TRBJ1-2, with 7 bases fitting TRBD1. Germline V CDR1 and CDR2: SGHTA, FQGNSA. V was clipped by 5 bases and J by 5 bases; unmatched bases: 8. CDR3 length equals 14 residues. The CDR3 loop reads CASSPQGGGYGYTF. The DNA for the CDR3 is TGTGCCAGCAGCCCCCAGGGGGGAGGTTATGGCTACACCTTC. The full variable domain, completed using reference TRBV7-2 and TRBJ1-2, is GAGVSQSPSNKVTEKGKDVELRCDPISGHTALYWYRQSLGQGLEFLIYFQGNSAPDKSGLPSDRFSAERTGGSVSTLTIQRTQQEDSAVYLCASSPQGGGYGYTFGSGTRLTVV.

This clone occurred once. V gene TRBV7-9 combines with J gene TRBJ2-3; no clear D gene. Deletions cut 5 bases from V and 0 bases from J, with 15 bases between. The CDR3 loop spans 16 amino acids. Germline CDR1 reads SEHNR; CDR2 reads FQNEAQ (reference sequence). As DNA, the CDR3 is TGTGCCAGCAGCCCCTTCCATTTATGGAGCACAGATACGCAGTATTTT. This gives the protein CASSPFHLWSTDTQYF.

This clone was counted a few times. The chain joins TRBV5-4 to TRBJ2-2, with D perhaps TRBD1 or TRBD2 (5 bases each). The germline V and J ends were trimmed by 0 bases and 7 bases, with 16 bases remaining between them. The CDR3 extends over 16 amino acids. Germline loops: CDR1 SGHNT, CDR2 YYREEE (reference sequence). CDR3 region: CASSLGWDPRHGELFF. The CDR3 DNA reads TGTGCCAGCAGCTTGGGGTGGGACCCTAGACACGGGGAGCTGTTTTTT.

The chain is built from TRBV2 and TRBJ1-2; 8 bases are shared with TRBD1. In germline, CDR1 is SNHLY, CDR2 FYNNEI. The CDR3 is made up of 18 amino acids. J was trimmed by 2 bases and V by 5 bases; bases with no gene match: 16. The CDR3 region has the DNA TGTGCCAGCAGTAGGACCCAGGGGGCGGATTTATCAAACTATGGCTACACCTTC. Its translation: CASSRTQGADLSNYGYTF. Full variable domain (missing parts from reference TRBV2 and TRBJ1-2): EPEVTQTPSHQVTQMGQEVILRCVPISNHLYFYWYRQILGQKVEFLVSFYNNEISEKSEIFDDQFSVERPDGSNFTLKIRSTKLEDSAMYFCASSRTQGADLSNYGYTFGSGTRLTVV.

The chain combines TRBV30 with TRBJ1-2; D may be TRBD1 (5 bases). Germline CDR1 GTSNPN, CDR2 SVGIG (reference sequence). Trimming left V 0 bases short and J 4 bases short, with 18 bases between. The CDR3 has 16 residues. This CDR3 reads CAWSVRGSGTRYGYTF. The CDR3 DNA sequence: TGTGCCTGGAGTGTAAGGGGATCAGGGACTCGCTATGGCTACACCTTC.

CDR3 nucleotides: TGTGCCAGCAGCTCGACCGGTCTAAATGGAAACACCATATATTTT. This codes for CASSSTGLNGNTIYF. This chain joins TRBV7-9 and TRBJ1-3; D ambiguous. The length of the CDR3 is 15 residues. CDR1 and CDR2 (germline): SEHNR, FQNEAQ (reference sequence). Trimming took 4 bases from V and 3 from J, leaving 13 bases between them.

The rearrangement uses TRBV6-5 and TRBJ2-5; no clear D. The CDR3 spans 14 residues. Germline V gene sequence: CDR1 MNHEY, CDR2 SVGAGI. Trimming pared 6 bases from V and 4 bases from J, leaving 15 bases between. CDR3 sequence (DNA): TGTGCCAGCAGCCCCGGCCACCTTGTAGAGACCCAGTACTTC. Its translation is CASSPGHLVETQYF.

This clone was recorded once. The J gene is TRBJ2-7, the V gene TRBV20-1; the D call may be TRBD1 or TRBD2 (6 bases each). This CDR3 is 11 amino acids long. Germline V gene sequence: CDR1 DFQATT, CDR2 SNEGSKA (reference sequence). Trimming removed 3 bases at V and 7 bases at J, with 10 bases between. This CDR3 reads CSASGGLEQYF. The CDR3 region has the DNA TGCAGTGCTAGTGGGGGGCTGGAGCAGTACTTC.

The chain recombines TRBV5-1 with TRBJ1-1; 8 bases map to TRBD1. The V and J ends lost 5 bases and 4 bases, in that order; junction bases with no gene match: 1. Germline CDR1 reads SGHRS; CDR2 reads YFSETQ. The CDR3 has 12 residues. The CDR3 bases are TGCGCCAGCAGTGACAGGGGCACTGAAGCTTTCTTT. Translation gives CASSDRGTEAFF.

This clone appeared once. As DNA, the CDR3 is TGTGCCAGCAGCTCTTGGGGCGGGAGACACAATGAGCAGTTCTTC. Translated, it gives CASSSWGGRHNEQFF. The chain couples TRBV11-2 to TRBJ2-1; the match to TRBD2 covers 7 bases. After removal of 4 bases from V and 5 bases from J, the junction contained 8 bases not matched to a gene. Germline V CDR1 and CDR2: SGHAT, FQNNGV. The CDR3 sequence is 15 residues long.

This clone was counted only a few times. CDR3 loop: CSVLMGPSYEQYF. The CDR3 nucleotides read TGCAGCGTCTTAATGGGGCCCTCCTACGAGCAGTACTTC. The chain has TRBV29-1 and TRBJ2-7, with TRBD1 as a possible D gene (5 bases). Germline-derived CDR1 and CDR2 are SQVTM and ANQGSEA. V shed 6 bases and J shed 0 bases, with 12 bases lying between them. The CDR3 extends over 13 amino acids.

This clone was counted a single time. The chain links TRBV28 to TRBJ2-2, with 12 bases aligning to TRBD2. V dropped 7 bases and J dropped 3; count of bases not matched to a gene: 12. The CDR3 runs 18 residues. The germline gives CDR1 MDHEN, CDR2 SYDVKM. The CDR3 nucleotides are TGTGCCAGCACCCCCGGGCTAGCGGGGGGGCGCGACACCGGGGAGCTGTTTTTT. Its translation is CASTPGLAGGRDTGELFF.

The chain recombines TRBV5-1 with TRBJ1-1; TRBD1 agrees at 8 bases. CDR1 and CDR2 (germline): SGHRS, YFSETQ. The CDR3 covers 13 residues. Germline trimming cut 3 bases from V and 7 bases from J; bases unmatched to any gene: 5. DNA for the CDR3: TGCGCCAGCAGCTCCCAGGGGGCTGTTGAAGCTTTCTTT. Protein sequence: CASSSQGAVEAFF.

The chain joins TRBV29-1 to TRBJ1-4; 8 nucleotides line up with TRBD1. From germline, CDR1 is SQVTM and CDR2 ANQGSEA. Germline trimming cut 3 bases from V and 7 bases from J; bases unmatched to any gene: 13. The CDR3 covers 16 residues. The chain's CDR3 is CSVEVQRTGTGEKLFF. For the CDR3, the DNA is TGCAGCGTTGAGGTCCAACGGACAGGGACGGGTGAAAAACTGTTTTTT.

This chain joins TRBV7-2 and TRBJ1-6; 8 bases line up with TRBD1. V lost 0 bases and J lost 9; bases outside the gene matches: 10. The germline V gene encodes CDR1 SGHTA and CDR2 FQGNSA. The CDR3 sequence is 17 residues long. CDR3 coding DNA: TGTGCCAGCAGCTTAGCGGTAGGACAGGGTTTTGGTTCACCCCTCCACTTT. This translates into CASSLAVGQGFGSPLHF. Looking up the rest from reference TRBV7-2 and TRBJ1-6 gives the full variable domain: GAGVSQSPSNKVTEKGKDVELRCDPISGHTALYWYRQSLGQGLEFLIYFQGNSAPDKSGLPSDRFSAERTGGSVSTLTIQRTQQEDSAVYLCASSLAVGQGFGSPLHFGNGTRLTVT.